What follows is one T cell receptor beta chain and its context. As originally analysed: Amplified reference gene primers provided the basis for estimating nucleated cell counts. TCRdb's table, derived via immunoSEQ multiplex PCR, lists solely in-frame clones and lacks some. D and trimming come from the DNA, and the V and J calls and clone size come from that table. This table holds 150,000 to 200,000 clones, roughly 80% found once. V trimming: 4 bases; J trimming: 9 bases; junction bases outside the gene matches: 12. There are 15 residues in the CDR3. The germline gives CDR1 SGHNT, CDR2 YYREEE (reference sequence). This entry is derived from a study of blood T cell repertoires in COVID-19. Overall study: Whether acute or convalescent, the COVID-19 samples came from the United States, Italy and Spain. PBMCs, B-cell-depleted T cells, or T cells provided the cDNA or gDNA that made up the material.

The sample consisted of peripheral blood. The rearrangement uses TRBV5-4 and TRBJ2-1, with TRBD2 identical over 8 bases. This clonotype was sampled from a woman in her 30s with acute or convalescent COVID-19. The CDR3 DNA reads as TGTGCCAGCAGCCCCCAGCGGGGGACTCCGGGTGAGCAGTTCTTC. Protein product: CASSPQRGTPGEQFF.